The rows below give T cell receptor beta chains drawn from one sample of a study of T-cell reconstitution after alpha-beta-depleted transplantation in children. TCRdb ran MiXCR on the PCR reads and lists one entry per CDR3 protein. The repertoire holds approximately 340,000 distinct CDR3 sequences, with 10% as singletons. The sample here was PBMCs from the stem cell graft donor, taken from the stem cell graft. All receptors come from a human donor who donated a stem cell graft to a child with acute lymphoblastic leukemia. Both conserved end residues are part of each CDR3. The D gene is left open where the match is weak. Clone size appears in some rows only: once, few, many, or a class for an expanded clone.

d_gene	j_gene	v_gene	abundance	CDR3nt	CDR3aa
TRBD2	TRBJ2-1	TRBV9	many	TGTGCCAGCAGCGTGGGGACTAGCGGGCGCAATGAGCAGTTCTTC	CASSVGTSGRNEQFF
NA	TRBJ2-7	TRBV3-1	NA	TGTGCCAGCACCTTGGGGGAGGAGCAGTACTTC	CASTLGEEQYF
NA	TRBJ2-3	TRBV28	few	TGTGCCAGCAGTTTGGACTACGGGCAACTTACAGATACGCAGTATTTT	CASSLDYGQLTDTQYF
TRBD1	TRBJ1-2	TRBV28	NA	TGTGCCAGCAGACTAGGTGGACAGGGTGATGGCTACACCTTC	CASRLGGQGDGYTF
TRBD1	TRBJ2-2	TRBV28	few	TGTGCCAGCAGTTTCCCGACGGACAGGGTCTATTCGAACACCGGGGAGCTGTTTTTT	CASSFPTDRVYSNTGELFF
NA	TRBJ2-6	TRBV25-1	NA	TGTGCCAGCAGTGAATCGGGAAGGGGAAGCTCTGGGGCCAACGTCCTGACTTTC	CASSESGRGSSGANVLTF
TRBD2	TRBJ2-1	TRBV7-7	few	TGTGCTAGCAGCATCTCTAGCGGTCCCCTCAATGAGCAGTTCTTC	CASSISSGPLNEQFF
NA	TRBJ1-4	TRBV7-9	NA	TGTGCCAGCAGCTTAGCTGGGGGTGACGACGAAAAACTGTTTTTT	CASSLAGGDDEKLFF
NA	TRBJ2-2	TRBV4-1	many	TGCGCCAGCAGCCCCCTTTTGCGGGGGAACACCGGGGAGCTGTTTTTT	CASSPLLRGNTGELFF
TRBD1	TRBJ2-3	TRBV29-1	few	TGCAGCCATCGGACAGGGCGCACAGATACGCAGTATTTT	CSHRTGRTDTQYF
TRBD1	TRBJ2-1	TRBV7-2	NA	TGTGCCAGCGTTAGCCGACGAGGGGGCCGCTACAATGAGCAGTTCTTC	CASVSRRGGRYNEQFF
TRBD2	TRBJ2-1	TRBV19	NA	TGTGCCAGTATGAAGGACGCGGGAGTCCGACAGTTCTTC	CASMKDAGVRQFF
TRBD2	TRBJ2-1	TRBV4-3	NA	TGCGCCAGCAGCCAAGAACCAGCGGGAGGTGATGAGCAGTTCTTC	CASSQEPAGGDEQFF
TRBD1	TRBJ2-2	TRBV4-1	NA	TGCGCCAGCAGCCCTCGGAGGGTTTATTCGACAGGGGTCCCCGGGGAGCTGTTTTTT	CASSPRRVYSTGVPGELFF
NA	TRBJ2-3	TRBV5-1	many	TGCGCCAGCAGCTTGGGCAGGAGCACAGATACGCAGTATTTT	CASSLGRSTDTQYF
TRBD1	TRBJ1-2	TRBV20-1	few	TGCAGTGCTAGTAGACAGGGAAACTATGGCTACACCTTC	CSASRQGNYGYTF
NA	TRBJ2-4	TRBV4-2	many	TGTGCCAGCAGCCAAGAGGGGGAAGCCAAAAACATTCAGTACTTC	CASSQEGEAKNIQYF
NA	TRBJ1-2	TRBV28	NA	TGTGCCAGCAGGGGAACGGTGGACTATGGCTACACCTTC	CASRGTVDYGYTF
NA	TRBJ2-2	TRBV20-1	few	TGCAGTGCTCGTCGGAACGCGAACACCGGGGAGCTGTTTTTT	CSARRNANTGELFF
NA	TRBJ2-7	TRBV10-3	NA	TGTGCCATCAGTGATCCCACAGAGTCCTACGAGCAGTACTTC	CAISDPTESYEQYF
TRBD1	TRBJ1-1	TRBV7-3	few	TGTGCCAGCAGCTCCTTGGGACAGGGGAACACTGAAGCTTTCTTT	CASSSLGQGNTEAFF
NA	TRBJ1-1	TRBV4-1	NA	TGCGCCAGCAGCCAAGACTTGGCAGCCATGAACACTGAAGCTTTCTTT	CASSQDLAAMNTEAFF
TRBD2	TRBJ2-3	TRBV5-1	many	TGCGCCAGCAACCCTCTAGCGGTTAGCACAGATACGCAGTATTTT	CASNPLAVSTDTQYF
NA	TRBJ1-5	TRBV27	few	TGTGCCAGCACCACTAGTAATCAGCCCCAGCATTTT	CASTTSNQPQHF
NA	TRBJ1-1	TRBV29-1	many	TGCAGCGTCGCTCAGGATATTGAAGCTTTCTTT	CSVAQDIEAFF
TRBD2	TRBJ2-1	TRBV28	NA	TGTGCCACGAGCTCTGGGACTAGCTTATCTACACATGAGCAGTTCTTC	CATSSGTSLSTHEQFF
TRBD2	TRBJ2-7	TRBV7-8	few	TGTGCCAGCACCGGACTAGCGGGAGGGGTGCCCTACGAGCAGTACTTC	CASTGLAGGVPYEQYF
TRBD1	TRBJ1-1	TRBV20-1	NA	TGCAGTGTGGGACAGAACACTCAAGCTTTCTTT	CSVGQNTQAFF
TRBD2	TRBJ2-2	TRBV5-1	NA	TGCGCCAGCCAGCGGGAGGGCTACACCGGGGAGCTGTTTTTT	CASQREGYTGELFF
TRBD2	TRBJ2-3	TRBV7-8	NA	TGTGCCAGCAGCTTAACAGCGGGAGGGGGCACAGATACGCAGTATTTT	CASSLTAGGGTDTQYF
NA	TRBJ2-7	TRBV4-1	NA	TGCGCCAGCAGCCAAGAAGTAATTGGAGTTCTGGGCGGCTCCTACGAGCAGTACTTC	CASSQEVIGVLGGSYEQYF
NA	TRBJ1-1	TRBV14	NA	TGTGCCAGCAGCCGGTGGGGCGACACTGAAGCTTTCTTT	CASSRWGDTEAFF
TRBD1	TRBJ2-1	TRBV5-1	NA	TGCGCCAGCAGCTTTTTCCACAGGGGCCATGAGCAGTTCTTC	CASSFFHRGHEQFF
NA	TRBJ2-3	TRBV29-1	many	TGCAGCGTTGCAAGCGGGAGCACAGATACGCAGTATTTT	CSVASGSTDTQYF
NA	TRBJ2-7	TRBV18	many	TGTGCCAGCAGCCCGGACAGCTACGAGCAGTACTTC	CASSPDSYEQYF
TRBD1	TRBJ2-7	TRBV5-1	many	TGCGCCAGCTCCTGGGACAGGGCACACGAGCAGTACTTC	CASSWDRAHEQYF
TRBD2	TRBJ2-5	TRBV7-8	NA	TGTGCCAGCAGCTTGGGTCAGCGGGGGGAGACCCAGTACTTC	CASSLGQRGETQYF
NA	TRBJ2-1	TRBV14	few	TGTGCCAGCAGCCAAGAAGGATGGCCCTACAATGAGCAGTTCTTC	CASSQEGWPYNEQFF
TRBD2	TRBJ2-7	TRBV3-1	few	TGTGCCAGCAGCCCCCTGACTAGCGGGATGTACTACGAGCAGTACTTC	CASSPLTSGMYYEQYF
TRBD2	TRBJ2-3	TRBV12-3/TRBV12-4	NA	TGTGCCAGTACTTTCGGGAGGACTAGCGGGAGGGCTGATACGCAGTATTTT	CASTFGRTSGRADTQYF
NA	TRBJ2-3	TRBV20-1	NA	TGCAGTGCAACCGATGTGACAGATACGCAGTATTTT	CSATDVTDTQYF
NA	TRBJ2-3	TRBV6-1	few	TGTGCCAGCGCGCGGGACACTCAGGTGGATACGCAGTATTTT	CASARDTQVDTQYF
NA	TRBJ1-2	TRBV12-3/TRBV12-4	few	TGTGCCAGCAGTTTAGAGTACGCTGGTGGCTACACCTTC	CASSLEYAGGYTF
TRBD1	TRBJ1-6	TRBV7-3	few	TGTGCCAGCAGCGTATCCAGGGGGAAGGGTTCACCCCTCCACTTT	CASSVSRGKGSPLHF
NA	TRBJ1-2	TRBV10-3	NA	TGTGCCACCGACGCAGGTTCCTACTATGGCTACACCTTC	CATDAGSYYGYTF
NA	TRBJ2-7	TRBV5-1	many	TGCGCCAGCAGCCCGGGAAGGGGCAGCTCCTACGAGCAGTACTTC	CASSPGRGSSYEQYF
TRBD2	TRBJ2-1	TRBV5-1	NA	TGCGCCAGCAGCTTGGAGGTAGCGGGATCGGATGAGCAGTTCTTC	CASSLEVAGSDEQFF
TRBD2	TRBJ2-3	TRBV5-1	many	TGCGCCAGCAGCTCTCTAGCGGGAGGACCTCCAGATACGCAGTATTTT	CASSSLAGGPPDTQYF
TRBD1	TRBJ2-7	TRBV10-3	few	TGTGCCATCAGCCAGTGGGGGGGACAGGGGTTCAACGAGCAGTACTTC	CAISQWGGQGFNEQYF
NA	TRBJ2-1	TRBV20-1	few	TGCAGTGCTAGGGACCCTACAGGGTACAATGAGCAGTTCTTC	CSARDPTGYNEQFF
TRBD2	TRBJ2-3	TRBV5-1	many	TGCGCCAGAGAGGTACCGACGGGACTAGCGGGAAACACAGATACGCAGTATTTT	CAREVPTGLAGNTDTQYF
NA	TRBJ2-5	TRBV5-1	NA	TGCGCCAGCAGCTTGGTGGTAACGCTAAAAGAGACCCAGTACTTC	CASSLVVTLKETQYF
NA	TRBJ2-7	TRBV5-1	many	TGCGCCAGCAGCCCAATATCTCTTGCGGCCTACGAGCAGTACTTC	CASSPISLAAYEQYF
NA	TRBJ2-1	TRBV7-9	NA	TGTGCCAGCAGCGGACAATTAACGGGAGCCTACAATGAGCAGTTCTTC	CASSGQLTGAYNEQFF